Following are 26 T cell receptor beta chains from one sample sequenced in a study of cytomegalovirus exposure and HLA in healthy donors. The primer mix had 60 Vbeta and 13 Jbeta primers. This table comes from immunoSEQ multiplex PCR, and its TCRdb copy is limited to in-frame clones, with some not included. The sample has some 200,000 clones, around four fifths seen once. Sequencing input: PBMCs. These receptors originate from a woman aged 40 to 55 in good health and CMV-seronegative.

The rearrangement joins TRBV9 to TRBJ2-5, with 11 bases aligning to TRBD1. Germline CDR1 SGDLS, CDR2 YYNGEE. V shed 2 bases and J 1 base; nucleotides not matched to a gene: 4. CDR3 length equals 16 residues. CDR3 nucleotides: TGTGCCAGCAGCGTGGACGGACAGGGGGCCCAAGAGACCCAGTACTTC. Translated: CASSVDGQGAQETQYF.

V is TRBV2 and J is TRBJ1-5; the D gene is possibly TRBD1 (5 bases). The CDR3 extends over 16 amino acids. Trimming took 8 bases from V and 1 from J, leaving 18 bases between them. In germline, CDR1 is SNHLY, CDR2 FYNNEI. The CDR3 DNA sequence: TGTGCCAGCGGGGGGGAGGATCTCCAGAGCAATCAGCCCCAGCATTTT. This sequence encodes CASGGEDLQSNQPQHF.

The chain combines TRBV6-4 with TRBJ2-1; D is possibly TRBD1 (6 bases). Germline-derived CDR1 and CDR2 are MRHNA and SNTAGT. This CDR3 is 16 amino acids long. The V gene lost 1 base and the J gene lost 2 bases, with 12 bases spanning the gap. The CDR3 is CASSDFADRPYNEQFF. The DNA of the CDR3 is TGTGCCAGCAGTGACTTTGCGGACAGACCCTACAATGAGCAGTTCTTC.

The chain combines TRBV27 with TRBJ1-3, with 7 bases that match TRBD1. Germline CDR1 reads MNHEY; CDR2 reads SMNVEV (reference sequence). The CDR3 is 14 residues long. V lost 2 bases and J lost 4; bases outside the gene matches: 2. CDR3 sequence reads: CASSLRQGGNTIYF. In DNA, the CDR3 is TGTGCCAGCAGTTTACGACAGGGCGGAAACACCATATATTTT.

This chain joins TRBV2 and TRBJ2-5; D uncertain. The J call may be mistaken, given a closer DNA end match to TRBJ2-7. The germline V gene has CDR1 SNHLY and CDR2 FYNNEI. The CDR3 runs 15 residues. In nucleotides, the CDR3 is TGTGCCAGCAGTGAAGCTAGTCAGCGCGCCTACGAGCAGTACTTC. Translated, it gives CASSEASQRAYEQYF.

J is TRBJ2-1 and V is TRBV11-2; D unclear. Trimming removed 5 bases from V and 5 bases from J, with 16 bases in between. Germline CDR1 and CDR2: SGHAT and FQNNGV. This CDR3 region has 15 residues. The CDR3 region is CASSDSLDSNNEQFF. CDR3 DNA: TGTGCCAGCAGCGACTCTCTCGACTCGAACAATGAGCAGTTCTTC.

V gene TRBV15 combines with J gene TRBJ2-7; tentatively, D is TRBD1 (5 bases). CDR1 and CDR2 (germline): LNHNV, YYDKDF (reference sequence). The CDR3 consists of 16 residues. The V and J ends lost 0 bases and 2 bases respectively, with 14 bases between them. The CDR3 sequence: CATSREIGRVAYEQYF. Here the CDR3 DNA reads TGTGCCACCAGCAGAGAAATCGGCAGGGTGGCCTACGAGCAGTACTTC.

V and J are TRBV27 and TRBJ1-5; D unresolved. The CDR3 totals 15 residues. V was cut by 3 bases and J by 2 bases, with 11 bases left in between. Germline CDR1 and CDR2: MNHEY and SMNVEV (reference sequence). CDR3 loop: CASSFMFGGNQPQHF. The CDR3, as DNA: TGTGCCAGCAGTTTTATGTTCGGGGGCAATCAGCCCCAGCATTTT.

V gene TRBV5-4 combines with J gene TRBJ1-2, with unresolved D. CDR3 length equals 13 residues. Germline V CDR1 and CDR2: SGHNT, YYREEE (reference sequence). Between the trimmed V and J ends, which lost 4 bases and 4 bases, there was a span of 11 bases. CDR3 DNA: TGTGCCAGCAGCCTTCCGGGGATCTATGGCTACACCTTC. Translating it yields CASSLPGIYGYTF.

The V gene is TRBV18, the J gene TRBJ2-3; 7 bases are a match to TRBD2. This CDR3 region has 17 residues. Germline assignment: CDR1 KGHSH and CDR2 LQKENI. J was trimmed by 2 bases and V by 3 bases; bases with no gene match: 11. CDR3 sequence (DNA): TGTGCCAGCTCACCGGTGAGCGGGGTGGGCTACACAGATACGCAGTATTTT. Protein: CASSPVSGVGYTDTQYF.

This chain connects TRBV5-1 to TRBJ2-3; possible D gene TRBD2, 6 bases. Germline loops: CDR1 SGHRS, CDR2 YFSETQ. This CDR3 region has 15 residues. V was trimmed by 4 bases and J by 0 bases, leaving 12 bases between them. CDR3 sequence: CASSKEGLSTDTQYF. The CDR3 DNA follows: TGCGCCAGCAGCAAGGAGGGACTTAGCACAGATACGCAGTATTTT.

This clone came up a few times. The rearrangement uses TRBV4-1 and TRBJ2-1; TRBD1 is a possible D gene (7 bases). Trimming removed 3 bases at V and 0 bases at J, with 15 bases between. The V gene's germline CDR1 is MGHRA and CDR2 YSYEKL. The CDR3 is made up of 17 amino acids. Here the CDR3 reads CASSHPQGRSSYNEQFF. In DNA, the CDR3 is TGCGCCAGCAGCCATCCACAGGGGAGGAGCTCCTACAATGAGCAGTTCTTC.

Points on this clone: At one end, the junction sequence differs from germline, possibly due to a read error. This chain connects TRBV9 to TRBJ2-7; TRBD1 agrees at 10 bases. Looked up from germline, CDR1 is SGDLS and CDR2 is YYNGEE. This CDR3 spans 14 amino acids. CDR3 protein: CAGSAGTGVDEQYF. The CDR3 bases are TGTGCCGGCAGCGCCGGGACAGGGGTAGACGAGCAGTACTTC.

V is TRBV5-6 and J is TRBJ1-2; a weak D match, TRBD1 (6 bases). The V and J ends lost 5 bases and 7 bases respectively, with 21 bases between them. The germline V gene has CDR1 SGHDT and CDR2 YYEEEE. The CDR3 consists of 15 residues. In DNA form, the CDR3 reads TGTGCCAGCAGAAGGCGGGGGGGCGCGAAAGGTGGCTACACCTTC. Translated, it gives CASRRRGGAKGGYTF.

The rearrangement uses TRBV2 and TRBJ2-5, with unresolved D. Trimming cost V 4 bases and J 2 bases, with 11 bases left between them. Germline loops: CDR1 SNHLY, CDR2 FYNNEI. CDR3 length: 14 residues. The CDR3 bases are TGTGCCAGCAGTGTGGTAACAGCTCAAGAGACCCAGTACTTC. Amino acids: CASSVVTAQETQYF.

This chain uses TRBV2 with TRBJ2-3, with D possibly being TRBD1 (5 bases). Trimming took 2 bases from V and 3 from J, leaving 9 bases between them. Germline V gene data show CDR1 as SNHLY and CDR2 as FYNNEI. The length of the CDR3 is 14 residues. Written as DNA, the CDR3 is TGTGCCAGCAGTGAACCGACAGCTACAGATACGCAGTATTTT. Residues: CASSEPTATDTQYF.

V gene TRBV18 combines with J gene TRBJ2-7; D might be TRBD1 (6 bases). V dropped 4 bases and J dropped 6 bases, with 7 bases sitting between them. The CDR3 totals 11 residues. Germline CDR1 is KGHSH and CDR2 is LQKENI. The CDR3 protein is CASSQTGEQYF. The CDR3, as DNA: TGTGCCAGCTCACAGACAGGCGAGCAGTACTTC.

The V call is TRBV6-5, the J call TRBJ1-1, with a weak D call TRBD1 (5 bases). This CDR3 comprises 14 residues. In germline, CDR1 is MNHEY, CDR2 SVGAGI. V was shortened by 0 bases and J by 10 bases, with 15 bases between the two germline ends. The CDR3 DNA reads TGTGCCAGCAGTTACTCTCAGGGTTCGAAGGTAGCTTTCTTT. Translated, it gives CASSYSQGSKVAFF.

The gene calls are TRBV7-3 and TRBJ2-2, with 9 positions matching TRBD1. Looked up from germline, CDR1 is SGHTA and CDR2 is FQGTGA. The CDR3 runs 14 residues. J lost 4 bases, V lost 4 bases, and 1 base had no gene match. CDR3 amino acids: CASSSTGGTGELFF. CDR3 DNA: TGTGCCAGCAGCTCGACAGGGGGCACCGGGGAGCTGTTTTTT.

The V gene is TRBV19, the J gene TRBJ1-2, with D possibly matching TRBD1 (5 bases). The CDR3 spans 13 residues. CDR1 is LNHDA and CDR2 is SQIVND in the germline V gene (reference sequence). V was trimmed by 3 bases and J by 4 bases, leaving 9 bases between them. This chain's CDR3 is CASSIGTGYGYTF. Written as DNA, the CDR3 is TGTGCCAGTAGTATCGGAACAGGCTATGGCTACACCTTC.

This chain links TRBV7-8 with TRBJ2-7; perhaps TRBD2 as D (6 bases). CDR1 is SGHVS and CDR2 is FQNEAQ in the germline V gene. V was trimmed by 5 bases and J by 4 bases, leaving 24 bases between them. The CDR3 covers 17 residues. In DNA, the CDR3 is TGTGCCAGCAGCCTTTCTATAAATAGCGGAACCCTTTACGAGCAGTACTTC. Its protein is CASSLSINSGTLYEQYF.

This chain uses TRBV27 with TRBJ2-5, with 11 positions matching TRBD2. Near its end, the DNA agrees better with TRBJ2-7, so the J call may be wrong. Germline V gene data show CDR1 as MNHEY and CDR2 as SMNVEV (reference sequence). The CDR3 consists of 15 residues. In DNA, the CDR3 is TGTGCCAGCAGTTTGGGGACTAGCGGAATCTACGAGCAGTACTTC. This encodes CASSLGTSGIYEQYF.

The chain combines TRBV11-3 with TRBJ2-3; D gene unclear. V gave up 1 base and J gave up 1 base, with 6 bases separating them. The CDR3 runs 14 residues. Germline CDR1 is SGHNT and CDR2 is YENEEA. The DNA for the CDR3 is TGTGCCAGCAGCTTAGGGGCTCGCACAGATACGCAGTATTTT. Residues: CASSLGARTDTQYF.

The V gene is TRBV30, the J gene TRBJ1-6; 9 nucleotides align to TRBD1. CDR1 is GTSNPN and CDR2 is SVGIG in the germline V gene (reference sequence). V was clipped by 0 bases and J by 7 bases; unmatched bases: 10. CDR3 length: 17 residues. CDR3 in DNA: TGTGCCTGGAGTGTTCCCGGGACAGGGCGTTCGAATTCACCCCTCCACTTT. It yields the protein CAWSVPGTGRSNSPLHF.

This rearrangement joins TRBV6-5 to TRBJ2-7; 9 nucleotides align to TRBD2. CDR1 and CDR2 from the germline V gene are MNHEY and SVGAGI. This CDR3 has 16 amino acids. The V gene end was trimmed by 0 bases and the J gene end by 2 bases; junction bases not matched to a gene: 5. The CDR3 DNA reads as TGTGCCAGCAGTTACTCGAAGACTAGCGGACCCTACGAGCAGTACTTC. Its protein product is CASSYSKTSGPYEQYF.

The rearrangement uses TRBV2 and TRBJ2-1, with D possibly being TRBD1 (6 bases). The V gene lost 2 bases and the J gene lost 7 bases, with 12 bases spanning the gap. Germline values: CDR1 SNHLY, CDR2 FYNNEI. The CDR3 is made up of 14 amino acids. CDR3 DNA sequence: TGTGCCAGCAGTGAATGGGACACACTAAATGAGCAGTTCTTC. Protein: CASSEWDTLNEQFF.